The clone carrying this T cell receptor beta chain was recorded a few times. The antigen is undetermined. The source of the sample is a study of beta chain features in type 1 diabetes. The whole isolated RNA underwent reverse transcription, so sequencing captured expressed TCRB transcripts. This table comes from immunoSEQ multiplex PCR, and its TCRdb copy is limited to in-frame clones, with some not included. The sample holds around 400,000 clones, around 12% seen once. Study results and limitations: The similarity of naive, central memory and Treg TCRB repertoires appeared greater among patients than among healthy donors.

Trimming removed 1 base at V and 4 bases at J, with 7 bases between. This CDR3 is 13 amino acids long. Per the germline V gene, CDR1 is SEHNR and CDR2 is FQNEAQ (reference sequence). The sample consisted of naive CD4+ T cells from blood. The source is a man aged 18 to 29 in good health. The chain couples TRBV7-9 to TRBJ1-2, with unresolved D. The CDR3 sequence: CASSLVSFYGYTF. DNA for the CDR3: TGTGCCAGCAGCTTAGTTTCCTTCTATGGCTACACCTTC. The full variable domain, with the rest looked up from reference TRBV7-9 and TRBJ1-2, is DTGVSQNPRHKITKRGQNVTFRCDPISEHNRLYWYRQTLGQGPEFLTYFQNEAQLEKSRLLSDRFSAERPKGSFSTLEIQRTEQGDSAMYLCASSLVSFYGYTFGSGTRLTVV.